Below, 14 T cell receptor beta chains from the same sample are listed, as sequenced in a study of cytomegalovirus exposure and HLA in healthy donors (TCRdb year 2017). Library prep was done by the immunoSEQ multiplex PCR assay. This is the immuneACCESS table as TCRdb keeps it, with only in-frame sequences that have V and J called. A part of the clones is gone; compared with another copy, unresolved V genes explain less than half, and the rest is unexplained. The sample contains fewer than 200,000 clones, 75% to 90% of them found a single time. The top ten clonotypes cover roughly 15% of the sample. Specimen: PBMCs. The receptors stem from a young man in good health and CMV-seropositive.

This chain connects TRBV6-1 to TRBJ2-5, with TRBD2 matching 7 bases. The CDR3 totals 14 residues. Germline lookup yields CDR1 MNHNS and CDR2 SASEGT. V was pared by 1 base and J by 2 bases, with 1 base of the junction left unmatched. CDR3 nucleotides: TGTGCCAGCAGTGAAGGACTAGCTCAAGAGACCCAGTACTTC. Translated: CASSEGLAQETQYF.

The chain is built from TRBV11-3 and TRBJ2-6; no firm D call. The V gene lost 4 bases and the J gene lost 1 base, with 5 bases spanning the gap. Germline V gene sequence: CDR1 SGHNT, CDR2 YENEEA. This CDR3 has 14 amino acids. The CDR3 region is CASSYHSGANVLTF. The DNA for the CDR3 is TGTGCCAGCAGCTATCATTCTGGGGCCAACGTCCTGACTTTC.

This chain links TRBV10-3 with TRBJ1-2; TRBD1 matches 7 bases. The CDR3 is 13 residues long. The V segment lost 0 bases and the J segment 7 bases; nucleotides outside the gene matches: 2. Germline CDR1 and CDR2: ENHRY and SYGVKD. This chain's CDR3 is CAISESQGFGYTF. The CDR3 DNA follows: TGTGCCATCAGTGAGTCACAGGGGTTTGGCTACACCTTC.

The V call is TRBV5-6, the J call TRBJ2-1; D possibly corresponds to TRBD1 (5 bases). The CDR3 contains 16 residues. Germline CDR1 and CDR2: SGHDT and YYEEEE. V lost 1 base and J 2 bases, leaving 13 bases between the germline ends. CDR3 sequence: CASSLLGAVPYNEQFF. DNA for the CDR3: TGTGCCAGCAGCTTGTTAGGGGCGGTTCCCTACAATGAGCAGTTCTTC. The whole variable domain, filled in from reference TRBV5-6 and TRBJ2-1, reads DAGVTQSPTHLIKTRGQQVTLRCSPKSGHDTVSWYQQALGQGPQFIFQYYEEEERQRGNFPDRFSGHQFPNYSSELNVNALLLGDSALYLCASSLLGAVPYNEQFFGPGTRLTVL.

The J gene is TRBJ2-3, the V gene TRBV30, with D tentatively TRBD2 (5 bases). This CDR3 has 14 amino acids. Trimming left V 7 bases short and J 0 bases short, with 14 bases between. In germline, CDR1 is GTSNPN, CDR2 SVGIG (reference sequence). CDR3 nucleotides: TGTGCCTTCCAACGGGGAGCTAGCACAGATACGCAGTATTTT. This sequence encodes CAFQRGASTDTQYF.

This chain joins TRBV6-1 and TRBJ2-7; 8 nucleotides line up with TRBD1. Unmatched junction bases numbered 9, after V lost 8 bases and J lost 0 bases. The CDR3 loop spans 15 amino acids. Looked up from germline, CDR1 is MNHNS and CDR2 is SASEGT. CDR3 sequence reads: CASGERQGSSYEQYF. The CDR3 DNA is TGTGCCAGCGGGGAAAGACAGGGGAGCTCCTACGAGCAGTACTTC.

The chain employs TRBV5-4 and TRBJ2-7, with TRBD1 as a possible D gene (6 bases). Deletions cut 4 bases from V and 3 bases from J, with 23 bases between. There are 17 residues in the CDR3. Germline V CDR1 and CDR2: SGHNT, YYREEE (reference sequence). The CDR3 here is CASSHLRIQGSHYEQYF. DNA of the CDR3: TGTGCCAGCAGCCACCTCAGGATACAGGGCTCCCACTACGAGCAGTACTTC.

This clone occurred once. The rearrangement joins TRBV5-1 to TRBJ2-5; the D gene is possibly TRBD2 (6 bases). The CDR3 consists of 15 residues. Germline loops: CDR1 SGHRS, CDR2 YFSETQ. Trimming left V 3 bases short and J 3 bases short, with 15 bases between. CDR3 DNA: TGCGCCAGCAGCTCGGGCGGGACCCCCGAAGAGACCCAGTACTTC. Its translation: CASSSGGTPEETQYF. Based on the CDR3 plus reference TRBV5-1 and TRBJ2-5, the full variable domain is KAGVTQTPRYLIKTRGQQVTLSCSPISGHRSVSWYQQTPGQGLQFLFEYFSETQRNKGNFPGRFSGRQFSNSRSEMNVSTLELGDSALYLCASSSGGTPEETQYFGPGTRLLVL.

The CDR3 sequence is CASSLGQGMDTQYF. CDR3 sequence (DNA): TGTGCCAGCAGCCTCGGACAGGGGATGGATACGCAGTATTTT. The rearrangement links TRBV4-2 to TRBJ2-3; 9 bases match TRBD1. V shed 4 bases and J 6 bases; nucleotides not matched to a gene: 5. This CDR3 has 14 residues. Germline V gene data show CDR1 as LGHNA and CDR2 as YNFKEQ.

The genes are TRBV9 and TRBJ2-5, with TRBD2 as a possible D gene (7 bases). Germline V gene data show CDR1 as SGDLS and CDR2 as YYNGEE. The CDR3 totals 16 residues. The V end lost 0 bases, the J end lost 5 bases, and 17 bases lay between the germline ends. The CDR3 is CASSVAPNREGETQYF. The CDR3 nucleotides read TGTGCCAGCAGCGTAGCCCCCAACAGGGAGGGTGAGACCCAGTACTTC.

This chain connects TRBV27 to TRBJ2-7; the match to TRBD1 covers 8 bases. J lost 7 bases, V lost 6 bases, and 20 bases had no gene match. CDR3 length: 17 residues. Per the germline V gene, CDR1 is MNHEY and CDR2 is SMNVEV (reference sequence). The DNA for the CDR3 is TGTGCCAGCAGCGCCGTCCGGGACAGGATCATAGCTGGGGAGCAGTACTTC. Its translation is CASSAVRDRIIAGEQYF.

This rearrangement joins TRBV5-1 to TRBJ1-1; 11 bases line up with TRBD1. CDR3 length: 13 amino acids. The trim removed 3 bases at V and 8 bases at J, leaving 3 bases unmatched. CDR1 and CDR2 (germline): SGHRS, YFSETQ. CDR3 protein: CASSWTGGAEAFF. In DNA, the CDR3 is TGCGCCAGCAGCTGGACAGGGGGCGCGGAAGCTTTCTTT.

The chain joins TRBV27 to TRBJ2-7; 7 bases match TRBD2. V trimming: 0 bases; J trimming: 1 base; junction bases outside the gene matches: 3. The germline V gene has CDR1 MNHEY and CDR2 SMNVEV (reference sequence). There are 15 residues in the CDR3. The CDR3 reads CASSLSGGGSYEQYF. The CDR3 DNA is TGTGCCAGCAGTTTATCCGGCGGGGGTTCCTACGAGCAGTACTTC.

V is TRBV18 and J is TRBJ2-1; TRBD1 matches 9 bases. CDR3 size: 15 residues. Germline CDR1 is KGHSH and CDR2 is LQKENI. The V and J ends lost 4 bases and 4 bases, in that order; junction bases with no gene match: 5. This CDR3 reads CASSRGQGPYNEQFF. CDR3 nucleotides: TGTGCCAGCTCACGGGGACAGGGACCTTACAATGAGCAGTTCTTC.